The clone carrying this T cell receptor beta chain was counted many times. The CDR3 is 18 amino acids. CDR1 and CDR2 (germline): LGHDT, YNNKEL (reference sequence). V shed 4 bases and J shed 2 bases, with 22 bases lying between them. Employing constant-segment primers, 5'RACE generated TCR alpha and TCR beta cDNA libraries bearing sample barcodes and UMIs. In TCRdb, the 5' RACE reads were re-called with MiXCR into one record per CDR3 protein. This table holds 200,000 to 250,000 distinct CDR3 sequences, 8.5% to 9.5% found once. This entry is derived from a study of T-cell memory formation after mild COVID-19. Turning to the study itself: Largely, the TCR clusters proved donor specific.

The source material was PBMCs or a T cell subset sorted from them (not recorded which). This sequence originates from a young man who had mild COVID-19 (a few samples of this study predate the infection). Cell type and time point are not known. This chain uses TRBV3-1 with TRBJ2-3, with D possibly TRBD2 on 7 matching bases. The CDR3 loop is CASSPGLVGGPNTDTQYF. CDR3 DNA: TGTGCCAGCAGCCCAGGACTGGTGGGGGGGCCAAACACAGATACGCAGTATTTT.